This T cell receptor (beta chain) was retrieved from a study of regulatory T cells in long-lasting Graves disease. Study at large: Disease was considered persistent Graves' disease after over 5 years of antithyroid drugs (with positive TSH receptor antibodies).

Researchers made TCR beta libraries by using iRepertoire HTBI primers and running Arm-PCR on CDR3 regions. Methods used by the authors: Gene usage covered around 62 TRBV and 11 to 15 TRBJ segments. TCRdb reanalysed the multiplex PCR reads using MiXCR and keeps one entry per CDR3 protein. Here the V and J calls rest on TCRdb's processing, not on the authors' analysis. The table shows 650,000 to 850,000 distinct CDR3 sequences, with around 30% occurring only once. Time point denoted: persistent/refractory GD, antithyroid drugs over 5 years with positive TRAb. The TCR library was prepared using RNA isolated from PBMCs. The table lists this clonotype with a few counts. Its specificity is unknown. Findings of the study overall: Newly diagnosed Graves' patients exceeded persistent ones in TCR diversity. TRBV28, TRBJ1-2 and TRBJ2-5 were segments that persistent disease favored.

J was trimmed by 1 base and V by 6 bases; bases with no gene match: 5. The CDR3 runs to 15 residues. CDR1 is SGDLS and CDR2 is YYNGEE in the germline V gene. The TCR originated in a female donor with Graves disease. The chain couples TRBV9 to TRBJ2-5, with 11 nucleotides matching TRBD2. The material was peripheral blood mononuclear cells (PBMCs), obtained when the disease was refractory, from a patient treated with antithyroid drugs. In nucleotides, the CDR3 is TGTGCCAGCAACAGACTAGCGGGACTCCAAGAGACCCAGTACTTC. It specifies CASNRLAGLQETQYF.